This entry lists 21 T cell receptor beta chains sequenced from one sample in a study of blood T cell repertoires in COVID-19. Data came from immunoSEQ multiplex PCR; TCRdb stores just in-frame clones and leaves some out. The table records approximately 100,000 clones, around nine tenths of them present only once. Sequenced sample: peripheral blood. These receptors were taken from a human donor in a cohort sampled during active COVID-19.

V gene TRBV7-3 combines with J gene TRBJ2-3, with D possibly matching TRBD2 (6 bases). Deletions cut 5 bases from V and 0 bases from J, with 15 bases between. This CDR3 is built from 16 residues. CDR1 SGHTA and CDR2 FQGTGA come from the germline V gene. In DNA form, the CDR3 reads TGTGCCAGCAGCATACCGGGGACTGGTAGCACAGATACGCAGTATTTT. Translated, it gives CASSIPGTGSTDTQYF.

On this clone itself: No DNA is shown, since the ends of the CDR3 on it are uncertain; the CDR3 is the one TCRdb lists. This chain connects TRBV7-5 to TRBJ1-4; whether TRBD1, the table's D call, matches the DNA was not checked. TRBV7-5 is designated a pseudogene. The CDR3 comprises 15 residues, both ends counted. The CDR3 sequence: CVRSFGKGAFEKLFF.

This sequence joins TRBV10-2 and TRBJ2-1; 9 bases map to TRBD2. Germline V gives CDR1 WSHSY, CDR2 SAAADI. Trimming at V came to 8 bases and at J to 10 bases, leaving 18 bases not matched to a gene. This CDR3 is built from 16 residues. CDR3 nucleotide sequence: TGCGCCAGCGCCCAAGTGAGCGGGAGGTCAAATCCGGAGCAGTTCTTC. Translation: CASAQVSGRSNPEQFF.

The DNA for the CDR3 is TGTGCCAGCAGTGAGGACAGAGGGTTTATCGCTGAAGCTTTCTTT. Protein sequence: CASSEDRGFIAEAFF. The chain recombines TRBV2 with TRBJ1-1; possible D gene TRBD1, 6 bases. Germline V gene sequence: CDR1 SNHLY, CDR2 FYNNEI. Deletions cut 3 bases from V and 6 bases from J, with 17 bases between. The CDR3 is 15 amino acids. The complete variable domain, with remaining parts taken from reference TRBV2 and TRBJ1-1, reads EPEVTQTPSHQVTQMGQEVILRCVPISNHLYFYWYRQILGQKVEFLVSFYNNEISEKSEIFDDQFSVERPDGSNFTLKIRSTKLEDSAMYFCASSEDRGFIAEAFFGQGTRLTVV.

This chain links TRBV9 with TRBJ2-7, with 7 bases identical to TRBD2. The V segment lost 0 bases and the J segment 1 base; nucleotides outside the gene matches: 4. This CDR3 spans 15 amino acids. The germline CDR1 and CDR2 sequences are SGDLS and YYNGEE. CDR3 sequence: CASSVGGSTSYEQYF. For the CDR3, the DNA is TGTGCCAGCAGCGTAGGCGGGAGTACGTCCTACGAGCAGTACTTC.

The CDR3 reads CASQGTSADTGELFF. In nucleotides, the CDR3 is TGCGCCAGCCAAGGGACTAGCGCCGACACCGGGGAGCTGTTTTTT. The chain carries TRBV5-1 and TRBJ2-2; 10 nucleotides agree with TRBD2. CDR1 and CDR2 (germline): SGHRS, YFSETQ. This CDR3 has 15 amino acids. The ends lost 7 bases at V and 3 bases at J; junction bases unmatched: 6.

The chain is built from TRBV18 and TRBJ2-5; 12 bases match TRBD1. The V segment lost 3 bases and the J segment 5 bases; nucleotides outside the gene matches: 4. The germline V gene has CDR1 KGHSH and CDR2 LQKENI. This CDR3 is built from 15 residues. DNA for the CDR3: TGTGCCAGCTCACCCGGGACAGGGGGCATGGAGACCCAGTACTTC. As protein: CASSPGTGGMETQYF. The full variable domain, rest sourced from reference TRBV18 and TRBJ2-5, is NAGVMQNPRHLVRRRGQEARLRCSPMKGHSHVYWYRQLPEEGLKFMVYLQKENIIDESGMPKERFSAEFPKEGPSILRIQQVVRGDSAAYFCASSPGTGGMETQYFGPGTRLLVL.

This clone turned up a few times. The chain employs TRBV27 and TRBJ1-5; perhaps TRBD1 as D (5 bases). This CDR3 has 16 amino acids. V lost 0 bases and J 4 bases, leaving 13 bases between the germline ends. The V gene's germline CDR1 is MNHEY and CDR2 SMNVEV (reference sequence). CDR3 protein: CASSLSGLMGNQPQHF. Written as DNA, the CDR3 is TGTGCCAGCAGTTTATCGGGGCTAATGGGGAATCAGCCCCAGCATTTT.

This chain links TRBV27 with TRBJ2-7, with 8 bases fitting TRBD1. CDR1 is MNHEY and CDR2 is SMNVEV in the germline V gene (reference sequence). V was pared by 5 bases and J by 5 bases, with 14 bases of the junction left unmatched. This CDR3 is 16 amino acids long. The CDR3: CASSPRGTGVWNEQYF. As DNA, the CDR3 is TGTGCCAGCAGTCCGAGAGGGACAGGTGTTTGGAACGAGCAGTACTTC.

The rearrangement links TRBV5-1 to TRBJ1-5; D gene ambiguous. This CDR3 comprises 12 residues. Trimming left V 0 bases short and J 6 bases short, with 4 bases between. Germline loops: CDR1 SGHRS, CDR2 YFSETQ. The CDR3 nucleotides are TGCGCCAGCAGCTTGGGGAGTCAGCCCCAGCATTTT. This gives the protein CASSLGSQPQHF.

The V call is TRBV24-1, the J call TRBJ1-5; the D gene is possibly TRBD1 (6 bases). The V gene's germline CDR1 is KGHDR and CDR2 SFDVKD. V was trimmed by 7 bases and J by 5 bases, leaving 20 bases between them. This CDR3 contains 16 residues. CDR3 residues: CATSTSVWGPYQPQHF. In DNA form, the CDR3 reads TGTGCCACCAGCACCTCCGTGTGGGGGCCCTATCAGCCCCAGCATTTT.

The V and J genes are TRBV2 and TRBJ2-3; D gene uncertain. This CDR3 contains 11 residues. Trimming cost V 4 bases and J 5 bases, with 4 bases left between them. Germline V gene sequence: CDR1 SNHLY, CDR2 FYNNEI. CDR3 region: CASSGQDTQYF. In DNA, the CDR3 is TGTGCCAGCAGTGGGCAAGATACGCAGTATTTT.

This rearrangement joins TRBV9 to TRBJ2-7; 14 bases line up with TRBD2. The germline V gene has CDR1 SGDLS and CDR2 YYNGEE. The V segment lost 5 bases and the J segment 2 bases; nucleotides outside the gene matches: 3. The CDR3 loop spans 15 amino acids. This CDR3 reads CASSGTSGGPYEQYF. CDR3 coding DNA: TGTGCCAGCAGTGGGACTAGCGGGGGCCCCTACGAGCAGTACTTC.

The CDR3 spells CASRGQGVRHEQFF. The CDR3 coding sequence is TGTGCCAGCAGGGGACAGGGGGTACGCCATGAGCAGTTCTTC. V gene TRBV11-2 combines with J gene TRBJ2-1; the match to TRBD1 covers 11 bases. This CDR3 is 14 amino acids long. CDR1 and CDR2 from the germline V gene are SGHAT and FQNNGV. Trimming took 6 bases from V and 8 from J; bases not matched to a gene: 6.

The V gene is TRBV6-2 or TRBV6-3, the J gene TRBJ1-1, with D unclear. The germline V and J ends were trimmed by 3 bases and 1 base, with 6 bases remaining between them. The V gene's germline CDR1 is MNHEY and CDR2 SVGEGT. The CDR3 totals 13 residues. Here the CDR3 DNA reads TGTGCCAGCAGTTATGCGGGGAACACTGAAGCTTTCTTT. Its translation is CASSYAGNTEAFF.

The chain employs TRBV10-3 and TRBJ1-2; TRBD1 matches at 8 bases. CDR1 ENHRY and CDR2 SYGVKD come from the germline V gene. V lost 6 bases and J lost 7; bases outside the gene matches: 7. The CDR3 sequence is 13 residues long. CDR3 residues: CAIRTGTGSGYTF. CDR3 nucleotides: TGTGCCATCAGAACCGGGACAGGTAGTGGCTACACCTTC.

The V call is TRBV11-2, the J call TRBJ2-2, with D hard to call. There are 13 residues in the CDR3. Trimming took 5 bases from V and 4 from J, leaving 8 bases between them. CDR1 and CDR2 (germline): SGHAT, FQNNGV. The CDR3 bases are TGTGCCAGCAGCCCCCGGGTCACCGGGGAGCTGTTTTTT. Its translation is CASSPRVTGELFF.

In its sample, this clone was seen a few times. The chain has TRBV4-2 and TRBJ1-1, with D unclear. V was trimmed by 2 bases and J by 4 bases, leaving 14 bases between them. From germline, CDR1 is LGHNA and CDR2 YNFKEQ. The CDR3 consists of 15 residues. CDR3 amino acids: CASSQRLGEGTEAFF. The CDR3 bases are TGTGCCAGCAGCCAACGATTGGGCGAGGGCACTGAAGCTTTCTTT.

The V gene is TRBV28, the J gene TRBJ2-5; D is possibly TRBD2 (7 bases). Germline CDR1 and CDR2: MDHEN and SYDVKM. The V end lost 9 bases, the J end lost 7 bases, and 12 bases lay between the germline ends. This CDR3 has 11 residues. Here the CDR3 DNA reads TGTGCCAGTGGACTAGGGGGGACCCAGTACTTC. Encoded protein: CASGLGGTQYF.

V and J are TRBV25-1 and TRBJ2-1; 11 nucleotides agree with TRBD2. V dropped 6 bases and J dropped 3; count of bases not matched to a gene: 7. This CDR3 is 16 amino acids long. The germline V gene has CDR1 MGHDK and CDR2 SYGVNS. In nucleotides, the CDR3 is TGTGCCAGCAGCCATAGCGGGAGGGCCGACTACAATGAGCAGTTCTTC. Amino acids: CASSHSGRADYNEQFF.

The rearrangement links TRBV4-3 to TRBJ2-7, with 11 nucleotides matching TRBD1. This CDR3 spans 14 amino acids. V gave up 4 bases and J gave up 7 bases; unmatched junction bases: 6. CDR1 is LGHNA, CDR2 YSLEER, per germline. The CDR3 DNA is TGCGCCAGCAGCCCGGACAGGGGGCTAGGGGAGCAGTACTTC. Translated: CASSPDRGLGEQYF.